The 8 T cell receptor beta chains in this list originate from one sample, sequenced in a study of CD8 T cells in Susac syndrome. Reverse transcription of about 0.45 to 1 ug RNA was performed with random hexamers. TCRdb recomputed calls from the immunoSEQ multiplex PCR reads with MiXCR, one row per CDR3 protein. The profile shows some 180,000 distinct CDR3 sequences, about 95% of them singletons. Sequenced input: CD4+ T cells from PBMCs. These receptors all stem from a human donor in good health.

The rearrangement uses TRBV20-1 and TRBJ2-1; 9 positions agree with TRBD2. This CDR3 contains 16 residues. Germline V gene lookup returns CDR1 DFQATT and CDR2 SNEGSKA (reference sequence). Trimming removed 4 bases from V and 1 base from J; junction bases left unmatched: 8. CDR3 coding DNA: TGCAGTGCTAATTCCGCTAGCGGGGTATCCTACAATGAGCAGTTCTTC. This codes for CSANSASGVSYNEQFF.

The chain combines TRBV20-1 with TRBJ2-5; TRBD1 matches 7 bases. This CDR3 spans 12 amino acids. Losses at the gene ends were 4 bases for V and 5 bases for J; bases not matched to a gene: 4. CDR1 and CDR2 (germline): DFQATT, SNEGSKA (reference sequence). This chain's CDR3 is CSATPRGETQYF. The CDR3 coding sequence is TGCAGTGCTACCCCCAGGGGGGAGACCCAGTACTTC.

A few counts support this clonotype. The J gene is TRBJ2-7, the V gene TRBV29-1; 9 positions agree with TRBD2. CDR1 and CDR2 (germline): SQVTM, ANQGSEA. The CDR3 sequence is 14 residues long. The junction had 11 bases not matched to a gene; V was cut back by 6 bases and J by 5 bases. The DNA of the CDR3 is TGCAGCGTATGCCGGGCGGGAGGGCCAAACGAGCAGTACTTC. This codes for CSVCRAGGPNEQYF.

The rearrangement links TRBV20-1 to TRBJ1-2; no clear D gene. Germline V gene sequence: CDR1 DFQATT, CDR2 SNEGSKA (reference sequence). The CDR3 has 11 amino acids. The V gene lost 5 bases and the J gene lost 6 bases, with 10 bases spanning the gap. Here the CDR3 reads CSAFRVDGYTF. DNA of the CDR3: TGCAGTGCTTTCCGGGTCGATGGCTACACCTTC.

The chain recombines TRBV20-1 with TRBJ2-3; TRBD2 agrees at 9 bases. J gave up 3 bases and V 0 bases, and 4 bases lay outside the gene matches. This CDR3 is built from 15 residues. Germline V CDR1 and CDR2: DFQATT, SNEGSKA (reference sequence). The CDR3 spells CSARDGLAGTDTQYF. The CDR3 DNA sequence: TGCAGTGCTAGAGATGGGCTAGCGGGGACAGATACGCAGTATTTT.

This clonotype was detected only once. An end of the junction does not agree with germline; a read error may underlie this. The V and J genes are TRBV28 and TRBJ2-3; D might be TRBD2 (6 bases). The CDR3 sequence is 12 residues long. Looked up from germline, CDR1 is MDHEN and CDR2 is SYDVKM. This CDR3 reads CASSSGTGGSHF. The CDR3 nucleotides read TGTGCCAGCAGTTCCGGGACCGGGGGTTCACATTTT.

A single count supports this clonotype. The chain has TRBV20-1 and TRBJ2-1; D gene ambiguous. Deletions cut 6 bases from V and 7 bases from J, with 10 bases between. This CDR3 has 11 residues. Germline CDR1 and CDR2: DFQATT and SNEGSKA (reference sequence). In DNA form, the CDR3 reads TGCAGTGCAAATTCACGAAATGAGCAGTTCTTC. Translated, it gives CSANSRNEQFF.

The J gene is TRBJ2-7, the V gene TRBV4-3; 7 bases match TRBD2. Germline CDR1 LGHNA, CDR2 YSLEER. This CDR3 contains 16 residues. The J segment lost 6 bases and the V segment lost 4 bases, leaving 15 bases of the junction unmatched. CDR3 loop: CASSPRGGDQSSEQYF. The CDR3 DNA reads TGCGCCAGCAGCCCGAGGGGAGGGGATCAGTCGTCCGAGCAGTACTTC.